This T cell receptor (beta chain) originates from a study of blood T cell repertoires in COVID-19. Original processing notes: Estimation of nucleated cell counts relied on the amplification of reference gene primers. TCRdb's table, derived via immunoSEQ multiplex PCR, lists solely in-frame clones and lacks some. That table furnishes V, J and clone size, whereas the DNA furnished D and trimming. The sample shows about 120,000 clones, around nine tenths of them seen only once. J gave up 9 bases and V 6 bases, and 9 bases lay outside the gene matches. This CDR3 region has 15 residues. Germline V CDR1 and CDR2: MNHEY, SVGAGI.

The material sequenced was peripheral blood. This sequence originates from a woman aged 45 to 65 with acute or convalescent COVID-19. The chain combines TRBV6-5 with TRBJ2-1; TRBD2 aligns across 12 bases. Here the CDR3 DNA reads TGTGCCAGCAGCCAAATGACTAGCGGGAGCGGTGAGCAGTTCTTC. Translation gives CASSQMTSGSGEQFF.